Presented here are 9 T cell receptor beta chains from one specimen sequenced in a study of blood T cell repertoires in COVID-19. Measured with immunoSEQ multiplex PCR; TCRdb has only the in-frame clones, and not every one. Here the sample spans approximately 230,000 clones, roughly 89% being singletons. The sample taken for sequencing was PBMCs or T cells enriched from blood (not recorded which). Every receptor here comes from a woman aged 25 to 39 who had recovered from COVID-19.

The chain employs TRBV2 and TRBJ1-3; 8 nucleotides align to TRBD1. CDR3 length: 14 residues. Trimming cost V 5 bases and J 4 bases; bases outside gene matches: 4. CDR1 and CDR2 from the germline V gene are SNHLY and FYNNEI. This chain's CDR3 is CASSQGAAGNTIYF. CDR3 sequence (DNA): TGTGCCAGCAGTCAGGGGGCGGCCGGAAACACCATATATTTT.

V and J are TRBV7-9 and TRBJ2-3; D remains unclear. The length of the CDR3 is 14 residues. The germline V and J ends were trimmed by 3 bases and 2 bases, with 9 bases remaining between them. Germline CDR1 and CDR2: SEHNR and FQNEAQ (reference sequence). CDR3 amino acids: CASSFGGNTDTQYF. CDR3 nucleotide sequence: TGTGCCAGCAGCTTTGGCGGAAACACAGATACGCAGTATTTT.

V and J are TRBV7-2 and TRBJ1-5, with TRBD1 identical over 7 bases. CDR1 and CDR2 (germline): SGHTA, FQGNSA. After removal of 4 bases from V and 6 bases from J, the junction contained 6 bases not matched to a gene. The CDR3 spans 14 residues. DNA of the CDR3: TGTGCCAGCAGCTACGACAGGGTCGGTCAGCCCCAGCATTTT. This translates into CASSYDRVGQPQHF.

The count of this clone is one. The rearrangement joins TRBV28 to TRBJ1-1; D uncertain. This CDR3 region has 21 residues. CDR1 is MDHEN and CDR2 is SYDVKM in the germline V gene. V was clipped by 4 bases and J by 0 bases, with 30 bases between them. The CDR3 DNA reads TGTGCCAGCAGTTCCACCGGCAGGAACAGACGGCAACCCCTCGTGAACACTGAAGCTTTCTTT. This codes for CASSSTGRNRRQPLVNTEAFF.

The chain employs TRBV28 and TRBJ2-2; maybe TRBD2 (6 bases). This CDR3 has 13 amino acids. Germline V gene lookup returns CDR1 MDHEN and CDR2 SYDVKM. Trimming took 8 bases from V and 4 from J, leaving 11 bases between them. CDR3 coding DNA: TGTGCCAGCTACGGGAGTGGCACCGGGGAGCTGTTTTTT. It yields the protein CASYGSGTGELFF.

The V call is TRBV19, the J call TRBJ1-2; TRBD1 aligns across 8 bases. Per the germline V gene, CDR1 is LNHDA and CDR2 is SQIVND (reference sequence). CDR3 size: 12 residues. V dropped 6 bases and J dropped 6; count of bases not matched to a gene: 3. The CDR3 DNA is TGTGCCAGTAGCATGACAGGGGATGGCTACACCTTC. Protein sequence: CASSMTGDGYTF.

J is TRBJ2-7 and V is TRBV7-3; D possibly corresponds to TRBD1 (6 bases). The CDR3 is 15 amino acids. With 5 bases removed from V and 4 bases from J, the gap between germline ends came to 18 bases. The germline CDR1 and CDR2 sequences are SGHTA and FQGTGA. CDR3 loop: CASSPSTGGNYEQYF. The DNA for the CDR3 is TGTGCCAGCAGCCCCTCGACAGGAGGAAATTACGAGCAGTACTTC.

The rearrangement links TRBV7-8 to TRBJ1-1; the D gene is possibly TRBD1 (5 bases). Germline CDR1 and CDR2: SGHVS and FQNEAQ. V dropped 8 bases and J dropped 2 bases, with 12 bases sitting between them. The CDR3 has 13 residues. CDR3 region: CASGRGHNTEAFF. The CDR3 coding sequence is TGTGCCAGCGGCCGGGGCCATAACACTGAAGCTTTCTTT.

V usage is TRBV20-1 and J usage is TRBJ1-5, with D maybe TRBD1 (5 bases). V was cut by 3 bases and J by 4 bases, with 19 bases left in between. The CDR3 is 16 amino acids. Looked up from germline, CDR1 is DFQATT and CDR2 is SNEGSKA (reference sequence). The CDR3 DNA reads as TGCAGTGCTAGTACCGGACCCAGGGTCGCGAATCAGCCCCAGCATTTT. Translation: CSASTGPRVANQPQHF.